The rows below give T cell receptor beta chains drawn from one sample of a study of cytomegalovirus exposure and HLA in healthy donors. Sequenced by immunoSEQ multiplex PCR; TCRdb stores in-frame clones only, minus some. Among roughly 180,000 clones listed, 78% were seen once. Sample: PBMCs. The receptors stem from a female donor in good health and CMV-seronegative. Both conserved end residues are part of each CDR3. Fields, in order: D gene, clone size, J gene, V gene, CDR3 DNA, CDR3 protein. D genes are given only for firm matches. Size tells how often a clone was seen (once, few, many) or the class of an expanded clone, and some rows leave it out.

>-|few|TRBJ1-3|TRBV7-9
TGTGCCAGCAGCCCGAGCTTCAGACACGGAAACACCATATATTTT
CASSPSFRHGNTIYF
>-|-|TRBJ2-7|TRBV5-4
TGTGCCAGCAGCTTGGGTCGGGGAGGCTACGAGCAGTACTTC
CASSLGRGGYEQYF
>TRBD1|-|TRBJ2-7|TRBV19
TGTGCCAGTACCCTTCACGGGACAGGAACCTACGAGCAGTACTTC
CASTLHGTGTYEQYF
>-|-|TRBJ2-3|TRBV29-1
TGCAGCGTTGATATCGTTAGCACAGATACGCAGTATTTT
CSVDIVSTDTQYF
>TRBD2|-|TRBJ2-1|TRBV6-5
TGTGCCAGCAGTTACCTTGGACTAGCGGGGAACAATGAGCAGTTCTTC
CASSYLGLAGNNEQFF
>-|-|TRBJ2-2|TRBV18
TGTGCCAGCTCACCACCCTCCCTAGGCACCGGGGAGCTGTTTTTT
CASSPPSLGTGELFF
>-|-|TRBJ1-6|TRBV6-1
TGTGCCAGCAGCCCTCCGGGACCCCTCCACTTT
CASSPPGPLHF
>TRBD1|-|TRBJ1-1|TRBV5-1
TGCGCCAGCAGGACCGGGACAGGGAACACTGAAGCTTTCTTT
CASRTGTGNTEAFF
>TRBD1|-|TRBJ1-1|TRBV15
TGTGCCACCAGCAGAGGCGGGACAGGATACACTGAAGCTTTCTTT
CATSRGGTGYTEAFF
>-|-|TRBJ2-7|TRBV27
TGTGCCAGCAGTTTTCAGGGGCCGTCCTACGAGCAGTACTTC
CASSFQGPSYEQYF
>TRBD1|once|TRBJ2-3|TRBV29-1
TGCAGCGTCGCTGGACAGGGGGCGATGGCAGATACGCAGTATTTT
CSVAGQGAMADTQYF
>-|-|TRBJ2-2|TRBV7-9
TGTGCCAGCAGCCCCTGGACAGTGGCCAGCACCGGGGAGCTGTTTTTT
CASSPWTVASTGELFF
>TRBD1|-|TRBJ2-7|TRBV10-1
TGCGCCAGCAGTCGGGGACAGGGTTACTACGAGCAGTACTTC
CASSRGQGYYEQYF
>TRBD2|-|TRBJ2-3|TRBV5-1
TGCGCCAGCAGCTTGCCGCCTAGCGGGGGACCCGCGGGAGATACGCAGTATTTT
CASSLPPSGGPAGDTQYF
>TRBD1|-|TRBJ2-1|TRBV10-2
TGCGCCAGTAAGGACAGGGCCTACTACAATGAGCAGTTCTTC
CASKDRAYYNEQFF
>-|-|TRBJ1-1|TRBV28
TGTGCCAGCAGTAGAATCGGGACTGAAGCTTTCTTT
CASSRIGTEAFF
>TRBD2|once|TRBJ2-1|TRBV28
TGTGCCAGCAGTTTCCAGCGGGAGATCGGTGAGCAGTTCTTC
CASSFQREIGEQFF
>TRBD2|-|TRBJ2-7|TRBV6-5
TGTGCCAGCAGTCGTTTGGCGGGGGGCCAAGGTGAGCAGTACTTC
CASSRLAGGQGEQYF
>-|-|TRBJ1-4|TRBV6-1
TGTGCCAGCAGTGCGGTGCAGGGCTACTCTGAAAAACTGTTTTTT
CASSAVQGYSEKLFF
>TRBD1|-|TRBJ2-7|TRBV2
TGTGCCAGCTCGGGACAGGGGACCGAGCAGTACTTC
CASSGQGTEQYF
>-|-|TRBJ2-7|TRBV2
TGTGCCAGCAGAGCGGACCGCAGCTCCTACGAGCAGTACTTC
CASRADRSSYEQYF
>-|-|TRBJ1-1|TRBV13
TGTGCCAGCAGGGACTCCGAGTGGAACACTGAAGCTTTCTTT
CASRDSEWNTEAFF
>TRBD2|-|TRBJ2-1|TRBV7-9
TGTGCCAGCAGCTATAGACTAGCGGAGACCTACAATGAGCAGTTCTTC
CASSYRLAETYNEQFF
>-|-|TRBJ2-1|TRBV19
TGTGCCAGTAGTAGCACGTTCGTGGCTCACAATGAGCAGTTCTTC
CASSSTFVAHNEQFF
>TRBD2|-|TRBJ2-3|TRBV9
TGTGCCAGCAGCGTAGAAAGCGGGACCTTTGCGGATACGCAGTATTTT
CASSVESGTFADTQYF